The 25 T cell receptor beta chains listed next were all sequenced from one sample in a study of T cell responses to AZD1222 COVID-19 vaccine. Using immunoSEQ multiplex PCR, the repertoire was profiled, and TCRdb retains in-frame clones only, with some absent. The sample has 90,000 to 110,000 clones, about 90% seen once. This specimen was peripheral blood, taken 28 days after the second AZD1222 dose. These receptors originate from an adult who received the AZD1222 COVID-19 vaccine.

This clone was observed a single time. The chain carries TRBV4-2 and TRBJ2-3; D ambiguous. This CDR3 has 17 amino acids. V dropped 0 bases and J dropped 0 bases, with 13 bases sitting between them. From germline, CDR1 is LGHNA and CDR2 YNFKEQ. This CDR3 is CASSQDLRAFSTDTQYF. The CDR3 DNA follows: TGTGCCAGCAGCCAAGATCTAAGAGCCTTTAGCACAGATACGCAGTATTTT.

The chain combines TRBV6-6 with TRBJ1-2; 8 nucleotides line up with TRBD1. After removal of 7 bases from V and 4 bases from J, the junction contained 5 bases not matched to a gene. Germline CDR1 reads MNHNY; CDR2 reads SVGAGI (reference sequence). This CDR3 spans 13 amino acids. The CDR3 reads CASTGDRGYGYTF. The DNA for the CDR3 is TGTGCCAGCACGGGCGACAGGGGCTATGGCTACACCTTC.

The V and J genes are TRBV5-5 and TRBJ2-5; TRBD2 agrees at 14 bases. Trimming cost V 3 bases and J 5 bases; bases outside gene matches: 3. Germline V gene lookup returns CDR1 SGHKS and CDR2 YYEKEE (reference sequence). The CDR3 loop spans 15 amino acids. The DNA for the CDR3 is TGTGCCAGCAGCTCGGGACTAGCGGGGGTGGAGACCCAGTACTTC. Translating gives CASSSGLAGVETQYF.

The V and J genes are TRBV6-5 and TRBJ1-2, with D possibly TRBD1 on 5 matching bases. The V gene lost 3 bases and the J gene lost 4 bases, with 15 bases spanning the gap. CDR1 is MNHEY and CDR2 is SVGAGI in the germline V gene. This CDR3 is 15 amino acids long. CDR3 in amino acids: CASSYEKQASYGYTF. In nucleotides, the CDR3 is TGTGCCAGCAGTTATGAAAAACAGGCGAGCTATGGCTACACCTTC.

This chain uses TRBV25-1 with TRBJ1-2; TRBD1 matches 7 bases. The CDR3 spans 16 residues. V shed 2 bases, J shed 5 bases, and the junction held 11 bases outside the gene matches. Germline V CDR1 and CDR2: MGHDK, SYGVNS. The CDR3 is CASSEAKGTETYGYTF. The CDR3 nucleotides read TGTGCCAGCAGTGAAGCAAAAGGGACAGAGACATATGGCTACACCTTC.

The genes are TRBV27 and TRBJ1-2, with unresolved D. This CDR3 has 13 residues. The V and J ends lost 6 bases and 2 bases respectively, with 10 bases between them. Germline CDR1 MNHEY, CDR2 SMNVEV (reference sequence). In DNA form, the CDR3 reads TGTGCCAGCAGAGGGATGCCCAACTATGGCTACACCTTC. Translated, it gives CASRGMPNYGYTF.

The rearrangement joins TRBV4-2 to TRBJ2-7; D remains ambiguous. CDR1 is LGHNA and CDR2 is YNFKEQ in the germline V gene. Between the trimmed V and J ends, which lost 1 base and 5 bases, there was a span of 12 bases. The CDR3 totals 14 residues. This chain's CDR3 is CASSQGPGKDEQYF. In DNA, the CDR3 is TGTGCCAGCAGCCAAGGACCAGGCAAGGACGAGCAGTACTTC.

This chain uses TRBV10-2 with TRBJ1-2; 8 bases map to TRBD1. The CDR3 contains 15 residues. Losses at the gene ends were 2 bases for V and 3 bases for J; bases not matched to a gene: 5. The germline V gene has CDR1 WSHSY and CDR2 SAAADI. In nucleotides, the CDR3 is TGCGCCAGCAGTGAGGCGGCAGGGGGCTACTATGGCTACACCTTC. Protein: CASSEAAGGYYGYTF.

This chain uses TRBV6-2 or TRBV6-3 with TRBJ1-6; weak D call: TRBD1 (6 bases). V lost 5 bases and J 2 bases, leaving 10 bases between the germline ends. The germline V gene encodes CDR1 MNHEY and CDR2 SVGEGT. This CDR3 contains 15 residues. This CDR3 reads CASSRRDTYNSPLHF. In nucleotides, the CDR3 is TGTGCCAGCAGTCGCCGGGACACCTATAATTCACCCCTCCACTTT.

The CDR3 region is CASGSGAGTEAFF. The CDR3 DNA reads as TGTGCTAGTGGTTCAGGGGCCGGCACTGAAGCTTTCTTT. This chain connects TRBV12-5 to TRBJ1-1; D perhaps matches TRBD1 (6 bases). V shed 4 bases and J shed 4 bases, with 10 bases lying between them. This CDR3 has 13 amino acids. Germline V CDR1 and CDR2: LGHNT, FRNRAP.

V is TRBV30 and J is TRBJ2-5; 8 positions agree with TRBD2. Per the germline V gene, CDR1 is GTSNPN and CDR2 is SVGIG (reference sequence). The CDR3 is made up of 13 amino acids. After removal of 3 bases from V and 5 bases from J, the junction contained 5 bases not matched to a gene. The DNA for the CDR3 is TGTGCCTGGAGCCCGGGGGGGGGTGAGACCCAGTACTTC. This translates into CAWSPGGGETQYF.

Here the CDR3 reads CASSYSAAYGYTF. In DNA, the CDR3 is TGTGCCAGCAGTTACTCAGCAGCATATGGCTACACCTTC. This rearrangement joins TRBV6-5 to TRBJ1-2; no clear D gene. Trimming stripped 0 bases from V and 5 bases from J, with 7 bases between. The CDR3 consists of 13 residues. CDR1 is MNHEY, CDR2 SVGAGI, per germline.

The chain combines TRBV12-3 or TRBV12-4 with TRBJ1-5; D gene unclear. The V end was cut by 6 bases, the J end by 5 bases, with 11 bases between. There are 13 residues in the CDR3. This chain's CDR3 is CASSRTGDQPQHF. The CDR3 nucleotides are TGTGCCAGCAGCCGGACCGGTGATCAGCCCCAGCATTTT.

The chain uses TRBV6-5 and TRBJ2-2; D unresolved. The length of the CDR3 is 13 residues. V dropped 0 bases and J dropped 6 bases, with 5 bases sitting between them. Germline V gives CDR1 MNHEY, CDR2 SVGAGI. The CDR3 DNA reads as TGTGCCAGCAGTTACTCGATTTCCGGGGAGCTGTTTTTT. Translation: CASSYSISGELFF.

The CDR3 protein is CSVAWGLYGYTF. CDR3 bases: TGCAGCGTTGCTTGGGGCCTCTATGGCTACACCTTC. The V and J genes are TRBV29-1 and TRBJ1-2; possibly TRBD1 for D (5 bases). The CDR3 extends over 12 amino acids. Germline CDR1 reads SQVTM; CDR2 reads ANQGSEA. V was cut by 4 bases and J by 4 bases, with 10 bases left in between.

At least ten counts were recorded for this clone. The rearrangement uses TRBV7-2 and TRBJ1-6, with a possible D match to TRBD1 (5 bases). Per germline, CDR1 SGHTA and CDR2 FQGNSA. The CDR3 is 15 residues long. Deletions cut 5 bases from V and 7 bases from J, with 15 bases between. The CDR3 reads CASSHGAWGNSPLHF. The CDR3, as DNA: TGTGCCAGCAGCCACGGGGCCTGGGGGAATTCACCCCTCCACTTT.

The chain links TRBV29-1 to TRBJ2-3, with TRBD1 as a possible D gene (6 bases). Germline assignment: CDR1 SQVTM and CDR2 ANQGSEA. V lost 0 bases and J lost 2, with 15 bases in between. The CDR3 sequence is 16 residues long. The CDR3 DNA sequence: TGCAGCGTTGAAGATCCCTACAGGGTAAACACAGATACGCAGTATTTT. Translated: CSVEDPYRVNTDTQYF.

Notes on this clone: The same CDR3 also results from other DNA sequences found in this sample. The CDR3 protein is CATSDWGGTGELFF. The DNA of the CDR3 is TGTGCCACCAGTGACTGGGGAGGGACCGGGGAGCTGTTTTTT. V gene TRBV24-1 combines with J gene TRBJ2-2; 7 bases are a match to TRBD2. The V gene end was trimmed by 4 bases and the J gene end by 5 bases; junction bases not matched to a gene: 3. Germline-derived CDR1 and CDR2 are KGHDR and SFDVKD. This CDR3 comprises 14 residues.

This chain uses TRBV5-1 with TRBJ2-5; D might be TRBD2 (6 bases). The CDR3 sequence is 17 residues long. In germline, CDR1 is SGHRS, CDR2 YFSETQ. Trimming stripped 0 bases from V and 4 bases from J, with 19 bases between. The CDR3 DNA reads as TGCGCCAGCAGCTTGGCTCAGGCAGGAGGGTTTAGAGAGACCCAGTACTTC. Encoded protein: CASSLAQAGGFRETQYF.

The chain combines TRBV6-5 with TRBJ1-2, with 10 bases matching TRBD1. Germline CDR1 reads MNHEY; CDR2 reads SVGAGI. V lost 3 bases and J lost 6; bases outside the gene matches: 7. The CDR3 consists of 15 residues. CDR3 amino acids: CASSYQGQGMDGYTF. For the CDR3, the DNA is TGTGCCAGCAGTTATCAGGGACAGGGGATGGATGGCTACACCTTC.

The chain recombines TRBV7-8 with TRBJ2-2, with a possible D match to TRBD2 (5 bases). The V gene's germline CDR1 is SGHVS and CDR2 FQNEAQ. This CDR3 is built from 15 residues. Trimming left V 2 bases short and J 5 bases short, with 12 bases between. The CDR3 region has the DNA TGTGCCAGCAGCTTAATCCGGGGTGGTACCGGGGAGCTGTTTTTT. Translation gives CASSLIRGGTGELFF.

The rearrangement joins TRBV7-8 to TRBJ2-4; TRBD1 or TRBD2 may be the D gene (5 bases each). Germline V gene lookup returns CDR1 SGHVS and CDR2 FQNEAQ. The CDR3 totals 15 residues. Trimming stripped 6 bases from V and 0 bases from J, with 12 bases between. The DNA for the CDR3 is TGTGCCAGCAGGGGTGGGGACCTAGCCAAAAACATTCAGTACTTC. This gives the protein CASRGGDLAKNIQYF.

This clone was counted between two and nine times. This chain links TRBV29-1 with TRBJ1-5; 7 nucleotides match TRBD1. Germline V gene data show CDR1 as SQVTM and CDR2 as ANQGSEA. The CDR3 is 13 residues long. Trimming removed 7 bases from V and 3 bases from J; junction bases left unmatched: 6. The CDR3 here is CSALGTANQPQHF. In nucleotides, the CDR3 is TGCAGCGCCCTTGGGACAGCCAATCAGCCCCAGCATTTT.

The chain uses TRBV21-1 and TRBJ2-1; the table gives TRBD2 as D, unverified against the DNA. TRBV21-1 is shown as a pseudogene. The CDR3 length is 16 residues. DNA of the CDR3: TGTGCCAGCAGCAAAGACAGGACTAGCGGGTACAATGAGCAGTTCTTC. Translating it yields CASSKDRTSGYNEQFF.

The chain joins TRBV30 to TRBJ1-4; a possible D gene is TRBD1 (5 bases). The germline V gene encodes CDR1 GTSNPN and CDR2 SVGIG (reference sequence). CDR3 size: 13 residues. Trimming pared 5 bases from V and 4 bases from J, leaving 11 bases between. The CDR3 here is CAWGGGGNEKLFF. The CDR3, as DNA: TGTGCCTGGGGTGGGGGGGGTAATGAAAAACTGTTTTTT.